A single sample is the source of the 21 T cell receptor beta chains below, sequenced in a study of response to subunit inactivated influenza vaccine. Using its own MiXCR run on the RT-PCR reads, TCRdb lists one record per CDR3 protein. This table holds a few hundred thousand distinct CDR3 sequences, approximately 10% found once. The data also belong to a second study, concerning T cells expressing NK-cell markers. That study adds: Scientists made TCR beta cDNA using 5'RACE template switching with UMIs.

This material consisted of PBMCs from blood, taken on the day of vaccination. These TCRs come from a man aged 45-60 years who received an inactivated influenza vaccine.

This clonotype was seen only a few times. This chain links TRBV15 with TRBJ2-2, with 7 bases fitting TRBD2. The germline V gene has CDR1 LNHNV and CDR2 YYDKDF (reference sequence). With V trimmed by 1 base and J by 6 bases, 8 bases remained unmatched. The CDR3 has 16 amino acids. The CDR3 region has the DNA TGTGCCACCAGCAGAGGACCTTTCGGGGGGTCCGGGGAGCTGTTTTTT. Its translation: CATSRGPFGGSGELFF.

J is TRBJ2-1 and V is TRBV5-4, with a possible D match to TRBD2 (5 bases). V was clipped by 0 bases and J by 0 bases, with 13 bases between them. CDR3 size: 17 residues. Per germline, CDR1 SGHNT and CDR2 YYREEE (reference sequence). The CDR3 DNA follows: TGTGCCAGCAGCTTGGGTTCCACTCGGGGCTCCTACAATGAGCAGTTCTTC. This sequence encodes CASSLGSTRGSYNEQFF.

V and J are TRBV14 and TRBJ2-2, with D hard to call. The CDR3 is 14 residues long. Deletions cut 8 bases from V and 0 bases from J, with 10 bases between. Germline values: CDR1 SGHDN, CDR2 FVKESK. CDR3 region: CASCRVANTGELFF. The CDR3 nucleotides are TGTGCCAGCTGCCGGGTAGCGAACACCGGGGAGCTGTTTTTT.

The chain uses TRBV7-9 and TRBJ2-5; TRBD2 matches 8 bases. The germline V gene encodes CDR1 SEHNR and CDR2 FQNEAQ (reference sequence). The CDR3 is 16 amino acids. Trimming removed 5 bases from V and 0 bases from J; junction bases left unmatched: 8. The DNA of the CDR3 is TGTGCCAGCAGCCGCAGGGGAGCGGGGGACCAAGAGACCCAGTACTTC. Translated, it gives CASSRRGAGDQETQYF.

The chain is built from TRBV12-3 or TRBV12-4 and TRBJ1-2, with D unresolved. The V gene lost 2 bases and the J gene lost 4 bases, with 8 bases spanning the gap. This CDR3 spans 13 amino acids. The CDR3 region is CASSLRVGYGYTF. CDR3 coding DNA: TGTGCCAGCAGTTTACGGGTCGGCTATGGCTACACCTTC.

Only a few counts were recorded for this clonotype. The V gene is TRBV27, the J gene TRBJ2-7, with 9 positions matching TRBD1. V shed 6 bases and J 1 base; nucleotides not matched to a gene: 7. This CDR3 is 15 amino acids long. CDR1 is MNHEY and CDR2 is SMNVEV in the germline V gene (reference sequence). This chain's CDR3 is CASSPQTGGSYEQYF. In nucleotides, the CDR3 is TGTGCCAGCAGCCCACAGACAGGGGGGTCCTACGAGCAGTACTTC.

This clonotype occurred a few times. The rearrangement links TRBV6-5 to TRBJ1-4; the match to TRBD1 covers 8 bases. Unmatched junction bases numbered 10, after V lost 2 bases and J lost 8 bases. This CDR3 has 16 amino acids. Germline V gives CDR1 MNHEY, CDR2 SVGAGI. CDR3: CASSYLRTGKGEKLFF. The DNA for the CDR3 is TGTGCCAGCAGTTACCTTCGGACAGGGAAAGGCGAAAAACTGTTTTTT.

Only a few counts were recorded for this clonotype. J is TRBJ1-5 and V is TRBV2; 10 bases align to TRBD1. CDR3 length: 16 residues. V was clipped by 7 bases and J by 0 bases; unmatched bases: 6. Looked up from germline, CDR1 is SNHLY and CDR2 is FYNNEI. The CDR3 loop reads CASNDRGPYSNQPQHF. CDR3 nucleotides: TGTGCCAGCAACGACAGGGGGCCATATAGCAATCAGCCCCAGCATTTT.

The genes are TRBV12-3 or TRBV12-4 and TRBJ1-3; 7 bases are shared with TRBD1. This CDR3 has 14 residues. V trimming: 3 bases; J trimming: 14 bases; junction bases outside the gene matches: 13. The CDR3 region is CASSFRTGGPKVYF. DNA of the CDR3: TGTGCCAGCAGTTTTCGGACAGGCGGACCTAAGGTATATTTT.

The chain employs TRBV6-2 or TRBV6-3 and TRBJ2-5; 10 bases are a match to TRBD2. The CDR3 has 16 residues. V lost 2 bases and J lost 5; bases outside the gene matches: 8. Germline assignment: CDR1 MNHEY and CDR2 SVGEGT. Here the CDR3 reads CASSYPLAGEGETQYF. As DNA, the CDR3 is TGTGCCAGCAGTTACCCTCTAGCGGGAGAGGGTGAGACCCAGTACTTC.

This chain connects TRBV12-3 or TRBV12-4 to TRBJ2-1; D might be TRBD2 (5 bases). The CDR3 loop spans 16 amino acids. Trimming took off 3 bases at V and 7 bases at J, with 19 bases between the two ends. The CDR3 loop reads CASSLFRGRLVNEQFF. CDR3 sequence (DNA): TGTGCCAGCAGTTTGTTCCGCGGGCGTCTAGTGAATGAGCAGTTCTTC.

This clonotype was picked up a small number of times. The DNA for the CDR3 is TGTGCCAGCGTTAGCGGGAACACCGGGGAGCTGTTTTTT. As protein: CASVSGNTGELFF. This chain connects TRBV10-3 to TRBJ2-2; perhaps TRBD2 as D (6 bases). V was cut by 10 bases and J by 1 base, with 10 bases left in between. The CDR3 loop spans 13 amino acids. Looked up from germline, CDR1 is ENHRY and CDR2 is SYGVKD.

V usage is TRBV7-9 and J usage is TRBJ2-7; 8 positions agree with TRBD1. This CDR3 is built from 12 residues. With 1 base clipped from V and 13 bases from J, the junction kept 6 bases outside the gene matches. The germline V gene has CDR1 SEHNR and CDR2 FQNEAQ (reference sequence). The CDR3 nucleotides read TGTGCCAGCAGCTTAGGATGGGACAGGCAATACTTC. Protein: CASSLGWDRQYF.

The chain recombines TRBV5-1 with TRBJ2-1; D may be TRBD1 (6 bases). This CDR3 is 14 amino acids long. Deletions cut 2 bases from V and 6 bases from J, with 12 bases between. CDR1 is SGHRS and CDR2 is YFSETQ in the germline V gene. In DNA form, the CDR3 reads TGCGCCAGCAGCTTTGGGCAGGGGCCCAATGAGCAGTTCTTC. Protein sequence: CASSFGQGPNEQFF.

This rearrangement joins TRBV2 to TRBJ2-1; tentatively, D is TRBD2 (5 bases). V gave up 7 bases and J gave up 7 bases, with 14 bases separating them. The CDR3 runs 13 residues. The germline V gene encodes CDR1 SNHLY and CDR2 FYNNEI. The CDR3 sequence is CASNGEAMNEQFF. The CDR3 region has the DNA TGTGCCAGCAACGGGGAAGCTATGAATGAGCAGTTCTTC. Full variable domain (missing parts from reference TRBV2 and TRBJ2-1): EPEVTQTPSHQVTQMGQEVILRCVPISNHLYFYWYRQILGQKVEFLVSFYNNEISEKSEIFDDQFSVERPDGSNFTLKIRSTKLEDSAMYFCASNGEAMNEQFFGPGTRLTVL.

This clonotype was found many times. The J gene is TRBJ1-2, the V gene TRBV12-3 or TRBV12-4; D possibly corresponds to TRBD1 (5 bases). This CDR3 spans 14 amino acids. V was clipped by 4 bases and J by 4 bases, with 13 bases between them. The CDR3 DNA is TGTGCCAGCAGTTCACCGGGACGCGCCTATGGCTACACCTTC. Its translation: CASSSPGRAYGYTF.

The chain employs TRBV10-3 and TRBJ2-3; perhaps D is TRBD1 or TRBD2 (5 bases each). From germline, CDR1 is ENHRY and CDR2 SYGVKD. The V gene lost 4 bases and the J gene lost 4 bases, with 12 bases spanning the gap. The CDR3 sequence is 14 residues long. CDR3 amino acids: CAISARGESDTQYF. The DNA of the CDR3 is TGTGCCATCAGTGCGAGAGGGGAGTCAGATACGCAGTATTTT.

The CDR3 protein is CASSFQGAYGYTF. The CDR3 DNA reads as TGTGCCAGCAGCTTTCAGGGGGCCTATGGCTACACCTTC. The chain is built from TRBV7-2 and TRBJ1-2; 8 nucleotides match TRBD1. Germline loops: CDR1 SGHTA, CDR2 FQGNSA. Losses at the gene ends were 3 bases for V and 4 bases for J; bases not matched to a gene: 1. This CDR3 is built from 13 residues.

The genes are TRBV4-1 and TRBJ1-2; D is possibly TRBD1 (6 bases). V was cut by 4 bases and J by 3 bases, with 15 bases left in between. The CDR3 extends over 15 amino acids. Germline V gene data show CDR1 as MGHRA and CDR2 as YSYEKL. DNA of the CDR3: TGCGCCAGCAGCCTATCCAGGGGAGTGGACTATGGCTACACCTTC. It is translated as CASSLSRGVDYGYTF.

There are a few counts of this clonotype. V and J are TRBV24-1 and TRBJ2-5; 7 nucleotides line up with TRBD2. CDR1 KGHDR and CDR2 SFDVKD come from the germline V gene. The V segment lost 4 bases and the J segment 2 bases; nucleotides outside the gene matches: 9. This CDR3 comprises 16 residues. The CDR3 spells CATSDPAASGQETQYF. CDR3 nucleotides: TGTGCCACCAGTGACCCCGCGGCTAGCGGACAAGAGACCCAGTACTTC.

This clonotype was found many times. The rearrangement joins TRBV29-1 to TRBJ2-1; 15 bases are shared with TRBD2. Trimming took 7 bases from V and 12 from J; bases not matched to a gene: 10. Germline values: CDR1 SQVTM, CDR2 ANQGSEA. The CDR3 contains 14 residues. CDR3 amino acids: CSGGTSGRSIGQFF. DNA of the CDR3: TGCAGCGGTGGGACTAGCGGGAGGTCAATAGGGCAGTTCTTC.